A single sample is the source of the 24 T cell receptor beta chains below, sequenced in a study of T-cell reconstitution after alpha-beta-depleted transplantation in children. Researchers prepared the TCRbeta library using unique molecular identifiers, the study reports. TCRdb fed the PCR reads into MiXCR, producing one record per CDR3 protein. The top ten clones hold 25% to 30% of a sample with fewer than 550,000 distinct CDR3 sequences, around 16% of them seen once. Specimen: PBMCs, mostly from graft donor cells, collected 360 days after TCRalphabeta/CD19-depleted stem cell transplant. These receptors originate from a boy less than two years old who had a stem cell transplant for Wiskott-Aldrich syndrome, so the T cells may come from the graft donor.

This clonotype was detected only a few times. CDR3 nucleotides: TGTGCCAGCAGCTTAGCGGGGGTCTTGAGCGAGCAGTACTTC. This encodes CASSLAGVLSEQYF. The chain carries TRBV7-2 and TRBJ2-7; D may match TRBD1 or TRBD2 (5 bases each). The CDR3 covers 14 residues. Germline V gene lookup returns CDR1 SGHTA and CDR2 FQGNSA. The ends were cut back, 0 bases at V and 6 bases at J, with 12 bases in the middle.

In this sample, this clonotype turned up many times. The rearrangement joins TRBV5-8 to TRBJ1-1; 11 positions agree with TRBD1. Germline CDR1 reads SGHTS; CDR2 reads YDEGEE. The CDR3 contains 15 residues. Germline trimming cut 3 bases from V and 10 bases from J; bases unmatched to any gene: 11. DNA of the CDR3: TGTGCCAGCAGCTCTACCGGGACAGGGGGAAAGGGAGCTTTCTTT. It specifies CASSSTGTGGKGAFF.

V is TRBV18 and J is TRBJ2-6; D not certain. The V end lost 2 bases, the J end lost 2 bases, and 22 bases lay between the germline ends. This CDR3 contains 20 residues. Germline V gene data show CDR1 as KGHSH and CDR2 as LQKENI. The CDR3 DNA reads as TGTGCCAGCTCACCAGCCCGAACCACCCCCTTAACGACTGGGGCCAACGTCCTGACTTTC. Amino acids: CASSPARTTPLTTGANVLTF.

Only a few counts were recorded for this clonotype. This chain connects TRBV6-5 to TRBJ1-2; D possibly corresponds to TRBD1 (5 bases). V lost 2 bases to trimming and J lost 3 bases, with 10 bases between them. Germline V lookup: CDR1 MNHEY, CDR2 SVGAGI. The CDR3 extends over 14 amino acids. Here the CDR3 DNA reads TGTGCCAGCAGTTACGGGGGGACGCACTATGGCTACACCTTC. Translation: CASSYGGTHYGYTF.

This clonotype appeared a few times. V and J are TRBV29-1 and TRBJ2-1; D might be TRBD2 (6 bases). In germline, CDR1 is SQVTM, CDR2 ANQGSEA. The CDR3 runs to 14 residues. Trimming took 3 bases from V and 8 from J, leaving 17 bases between them. CDR3 nucleotide sequence: TGCAGCGTTGACCCCGGACTTTGGGGGGATGAGCAGTTCTTC. Translation: CSVDPGLWGDEQFF.

The V and J genes are TRBV20-1 and TRBJ2-7, with 7 bases fitting TRBD1. This CDR3 is built from 13 residues. Germline values: CDR1 DFQATT, CDR2 SNEGSKA (reference sequence). After removal of 3 bases from V and 2 bases from J, the junction contained 4 bases not matched to a gene. CDR3 nucleotides: TGCAGTGCTAGTAGAGACAGGGCCTACGAGCAGTACTTC. Translated: CSASRDRAYEQYF.

The chain couples TRBV6-2 or TRBV6-3 to TRBJ2-3; TRBD2 might be the D (6 bases). The CDR3 contains 16 residues. CDR1 and CDR2 from the germline V gene are MNHEY and SVGEGT. The germline V and J ends were trimmed by 2 bases and 7 bases, with 19 bases remaining between them. The CDR3 spells CASSYPTSRWTYTQYF. The DNA of the CDR3 is TGTGCCAGCAGTTACCCAACTAGCCGCTGGACGTATACGCAGTATTTT.

The chain joins TRBV7-9 to TRBJ2-7; D may match TRBD1 or TRBD2 (6 bases each). This CDR3 spans 15 amino acids. Germline-derived CDR1 and CDR2 are SEHNR and FQNEAQ (reference sequence). V lost 5 bases to trimming and J lost 2 bases, with 16 bases between them. As DNA, the CDR3 is TGTGCCAGCAGCCCGGGGGCTATAGTCCCCTACGAGCAGTACTTC. The encoded protein is CASSPGAIVPYEQYF.

This clonotype was found many times. This chain joins TRBV20-1 and TRBJ1-5, with D possibly TRBD1 on 5 matching bases. This CDR3 has 12 amino acids. CDR1 and CDR2 (germline): DFQATT, SNEGSKA (reference sequence). The V end was cut by 3 bases, the J end by 5 bases, with 8 bases between. The CDR3 loop is CSASQGDQPQHF. CDR3 DNA: TGCAGTGCTAGTCAGGGTGATCAGCCCCAGCATTTT.

This clonotype showed up many times. The chain uses TRBV20-1 and TRBJ1-1, with D perhaps matching TRBD1 (5 bases). V was trimmed by 4 bases and J by 4 bases, leaving 13 bases between them. The CDR3 has 13 residues. From germline, CDR1 is DFQATT and CDR2 SNEGSKA (reference sequence). The CDR3 DNA follows: TGCAGTGCTAAAGCCGATACAGGCACTGAAGCTTTCTTT. Residues: CSAKADTGTEAFF.

The chain is built from TRBV6-1 and TRBJ2-7; possible D gene TRBD1, 7 bases. CDR1 and CDR2 from the germline V gene are MNHNS and SASEGT. Trimming stripped 10 bases from V and 6 bases from J, with 22 bases between. CDR3 size: 14 residues. The CDR3 loop is CATRRGRAAVEQYF. CDR3 nucleotide sequence: TGTGCCACCAGGAGGGGGCGAGCTGCGGTCGAGCAGTACTTC.

In this sample, this clonotype turned up a few times. V is TRBV4-1 and J is TRBJ2-1; 8 bases line up with TRBD2. Per germline, CDR1 MGHRA and CDR2 YSYEKL. The CDR3 consists of 15 residues. Losses at the gene ends were 1 base for V and 5 bases for J; bases not matched to a gene: 4. This chain's CDR3 is CASSQVALADNEQFF. In DNA form, the CDR3 reads TGCGCCAGCAGCCAAGTGGCACTAGCGGACAATGAGCAGTTCTTC.

This chain connects TRBV29-1 to TRBJ2-4, with 7 bases matching TRBD1. This CDR3 has 16 amino acids. V was pared by 6 bases and J by 1 base, with 12 bases of the junction left unmatched. The germline gives CDR1 SQVTM, CDR2 ANQGSEA. CDR3 protein: CSVSIRGKGAKNIQYF. DNA for the CDR3: TGCAGCGTATCAATCAGGGGGAAGGGGGCCAAAAACATTCAGTACTTC.

The chain couples TRBV5-1 to TRBJ2-2; D perhaps matches TRBD1 (5 bases). The CDR3 is 15 residues long. Trimming left V 1 base short and J 1 base short, with 8 bases between. Germline CDR1 is SGHRS and CDR2 is YFSETQ. The CDR3 spells CASSLQGMNTGELFF. In DNA, the CDR3 is TGCGCCAGCAGCTTGCAGGGTATGAACACCGGGGAGCTGTTTTTT.

The chain joins TRBV2 to TRBJ2-1; TRBD1 aligns across 10 bases. Germline CDR1 SNHLY, CDR2 FYNNEI. CDR3 length equals 18 residues. This CDR3 is CTISLRDRGFKNYNEQFF. The CDR3, as DNA: TGTACCATCAGTTTGAGGGACAGGGGCTTTAAAAACTACAATGAGCAGTTCTTC.

This rearrangement joins TRBV29-1 to TRBJ2-1; 11 nucleotides match TRBD1. CDR1 SQVTM and CDR2 ANQGSEA come from the germline V gene. The V segment lost 4 bases and the J segment 6 bases; nucleotides outside the gene matches: 8. The CDR3 has 15 amino acids. The CDR3 sequence is CSVVVLGTGGNEQFF. For the CDR3, the DNA is TGCAGCGTTGTAGTACTTGGGACAGGGGGCAATGAGCAGTTCTTC.

The gene calls are TRBV24-1 and TRBJ2-2; 9 bases are a match to TRBD2. V shed 2 bases and J 5 bases; nucleotides not matched to a gene: 14. Germline V gene data show CDR1 as KGHDR and CDR2 as SFDVKD. The CDR3 spans 19 residues. This chain's CDR3 is CATSDWDFAGGPRTGELFF. The CDR3 DNA follows: TGTGCCACCAGTGATTGGGATTTTGCGGGAGGGCCGCGAACCGGGGAGCTGTTTTTT.

This clonotype was seen a few times. This rearrangement joins TRBV6-1 to TRBJ2-4; D unclear. Deletions cut 1 base from V and 8 bases from J, with 12 bases between. The germline CDR1 and CDR2 sequences are MNHNS and SASEGT. There are 14 residues in the CDR3. The CDR3, as DNA: TGTGCCAGCAGTGAAGTGGATATTAGGGACATTCAGTACTTC. Protein sequence: CASSEVDIRDIQYF.

This chain uses TRBV25-1 with TRBJ2-5, with D tentatively TRBD1 (6 bases). The length of the CDR3 is 16 residues. The V and J ends lost 0 bases and 4 bases respectively, with 15 bases between them. CDR1 is MGHDK and CDR2 is SYGVNS in the germline V gene. The CDR3 nucleotides are TGTGCCAGCAGTGAATACCCGGACAGCAGGCGAGAGACCCAGTACTTC. This encodes CASSEYPDSRRETQYF. Full variable domain (missing parts from reference TRBV25-1 and TRBJ2-5): EADIYQTPRYLVIGTGKKITLECSQTMGHDKMYWYQQDPGMELHLIHYSYGVNSTEKGDLSSESTVSRIRTEHFPLTLESARPSHTSQYLCASSEYPDSRRETQYFGPGTRLLVL.

Only a few counts were recorded for this clonotype. The chain has TRBV5-1 and TRBJ2-3; tentative D call: TRBD1 (6 bases). V lost 6 bases, J lost 3 bases, and 11 bases lay in between. The CDR3 loop spans 13 amino acids. CDR1 SGHRS and CDR2 YFSETQ come from the germline V gene. As DNA, the CDR3 is TGCGCCAGCAAACTACAGGGTACAGATACGCAGTATTTT. Protein product: CASKLQGTDTQYF.

The sample holds a few counts of this clonotype. This chain uses TRBV20-1 with TRBJ2-6; 7 bases map to TRBD1. This CDR3 is 15 amino acids long. Trimming took 0 bases from V and 1 from J; bases not matched to a gene: 0. Germline V lookup: CDR1 DFQATT, CDR2 SNEGSKA (reference sequence). The CDR3 sequence: CSAREQGSGANVLTF. The CDR3 nucleotides read TGCAGTGCTAGAGAACAGGGGTCTGGGGCCAACGTCCTGACTTTC.

This clonotype appeared many times. The V and J genes are TRBV28 and TRBJ1-5; D is uncertain. The CDR3 consists of 12 residues. Between the trimmed V and J ends, which lost 6 bases and 9 bases, there was a span of 12 bases. Germline values: CDR1 MDHEN, CDR2 SYDVKM. This CDR3 is CASSLTLGPQHF. CDR3 DNA: TGTGCCAGCAGCCTCACCTTGGGGCCCCAGCATTTT.

This clonotype was seen a few times. The chain's CDR3 is CASSSPTTGPGAQYF. The CDR3 DNA sequence: TGTGCCAGCAGCTCCCCCACAACAGGACCCGGTGCCCAGTACTTC. The chain carries TRBV12-3 or TRBV12-4 and TRBJ2-5, with D tentatively TRBD1 (5 bases). V was clipped by 6 bases and J by 9 bases, with 23 bases between them. The CDR3 runs to 15 residues.

This clonotype was picked up a small number of times. This sequence joins TRBV18 and TRBJ2-2; D might be TRBD1 or TRBD2, each matching 5 bases. The CDR3 consists of 17 residues. Germline CDR1 is KGHSH and CDR2 is LQKENI. The V end lost 5 bases, the J end lost 3 bases, and 19 bases lay between the germline ends. The CDR3 loop reads CASSTLLDGTYTGELFF. The CDR3 region has the DNA TGTGCCAGCTCAACCCTTCTAGACGGGACCTACACCGGGGAGCTGTTTTTT.